The 19 T cell receptor beta chains below were found in one sample sequenced in a study of blood T cell repertoires in COVID-19. TCRdb's table, derived via immunoSEQ multiplex PCR, lists solely in-frame clones and lacks some. This table holds 200,000 to 250,000 clones, roughly 85% found once. The sequenced sample consisted of PBMCs or T cells enriched from blood (not recorded which). These receptors came from a woman aged 50 to 65 who had been exposed to COVID-19.

This rearrangement joins TRBV5-4 to TRBJ2-1; 8 nucleotides line up with TRBD2. CDR1 is SGHNT and CDR2 is YYREEE in the germline V gene (reference sequence). The CDR3 is 13 residues long. V dropped 3 bases and J dropped 6; count of bases not matched to a gene: 2. Here the CDR3 DNA reads TGTGCCAGCAGCTCCGGACTAGCCAATGAGCAGTTCTTC. Its protein product is CASSSGLANEQFF.

The table lists this clone with a count of one. V gene TRBV12-3 or TRBV12-4 combines with J gene TRBJ1-2; the D gene is possibly TRBD1 (6 bases). The CDR3 is made up of 13 amino acids. Trimming took 8 bases from V and 4 from J, leaving 14 bases between them. The chain's CDR3 is CASSGGRFYGYTF. The CDR3 nucleotides read TGTGCCAGCTCGGGGGGGCGCTTCTATGGCTACACCTTC.

The rearrangement uses TRBV7-2 and TRBJ1-2, with 12 bases lining up with TRBD1. The CDR3 length is 15 residues. Germline loops: CDR1 SGHTA, CDR2 FQGNSA. Losses at the gene ends were 4 bases for V and 8 bases for J; bases not matched to a gene: 8. CDR3 DNA sequence: TGTGCCAGCAGCTATCCGGGACAGGGGGCTGAGGGCTACACCTTC. This sequence encodes CASSYPGQGAEGYTF.

The V and J genes are TRBV7-9 and TRBJ1-1; D is unclear. The CDR3 has 12 amino acids. With 5 bases removed from V and 2 bases from J, the gap between germline ends came to 6 bases. Germline V lookup: CDR1 SEHNR, CDR2 FQNEAQ (reference sequence). The CDR3, as DNA: TGTGCCAGCAGCCGTTTTAACACTGAAGCTTTCTTT. Translation: CASSRFNTEAFF.

The chain carries TRBV10-3 and TRBJ1-1; D is possibly TRBD1 (5 bases). Trimming removed 6 bases at V and 2 bases at J, with 10 bases between. In germline, CDR1 is ENHRY, CDR2 SYGVKD. The CDR3 totals 13 residues. The CDR3 loop is CAIRVTDNTEAFF. The CDR3 DNA follows: TGTGCCATCAGGGTGACAGATAACACTGAAGCTTTCTTT.

The gene calls are TRBV10-2 and TRBJ2-7; TRBD2 matches 8 bases. This CDR3 region has 13 residues. Germline V gene sequence: CDR1 WSHSY, CDR2 SAAADI. Trimming cost V 9 bases and J 6 bases; bases outside gene matches: 10. The chain's CDR3 is CASRSPAGGEQYF. The CDR3 DNA sequence: TGCGCCAGTAGGAGCCCCGCGGGGGGCGAGCAGTACTTC.

The chain recombines TRBV7-9 with TRBJ2-7, with D perhaps TRBD1 (5 bases). The germline V gene has CDR1 SEHNR and CDR2 FQNEAQ (reference sequence). The CDR3 sequence is 13 residues long. The V and J ends lost 5 bases and 3 bases respectively, with 11 bases between them. The CDR3 sequence is CASSQGRVYEQYF. The CDR3 DNA reads as TGTGCCAGCAGCCAGGGCAGGGTCTACGAGCAGTACTTC.

The V gene is TRBV5-6, the J gene TRBJ1-1; possibly TRBD1 for D (6 bases). V was pared by 4 bases and J by 6 bases, with 19 bases between. In germline, CDR1 is SGHDT, CDR2 YYEEEE. CDR3 length: 15 amino acids. The CDR3 here is CASSKDPRGISEAFF. DNA for the CDR3: TGTGCCAGCAGCAAGGACCCCAGGGGAATCTCTGAAGCTTTCTTT.

The chain combines TRBV7-2 with TRBJ2-2; the match to TRBD2 covers 10 bases. The CDR3 spans 17 residues. The germline V gene encodes CDR1 SGHTA and CDR2 FQGNSA. The junction had 9 bases not matched to a gene; V was cut back by 5 bases and J by 3 bases. CDR3 sequence reads: CASSPLGLAGDTGELFF. The CDR3, as DNA: TGTGCCAGCAGCCCCCTGGGGCTAGCGGGGGACACCGGGGAGCTGTTTTTT.

The chain employs TRBV30 and TRBJ2-2; D gene ambiguous. V was trimmed by 4 bases and J by 7 bases, leaving 10 bases between them. Germline CDR1 is GTSNPN and CDR2 is SVGIG (reference sequence). CDR3 length equals 12 residues. The CDR3 spells CAWTSGGGELFF. In nucleotides, the CDR3 is TGTGCCTGGACCTCAGGTGGCGGGGAGCTGTTTTTT. Supplemented by reference TRBV30 and TRBJ2-2, the full variable domain reads SQTIHQWPATLVQPVGSPLSLECTVEGTSNPNLYWYRQAAGRGLQLLFYSVGIGQISSEVPQNLSASRPQDRQFILSSKKLLLSDSGFYLCAWTSGGGELFFGEGSRLTVL.

This chain connects TRBV2 to TRBJ2-3; 11 nucleotides line up with TRBD2. V lost 5 bases to trimming and J lost 5 bases; unmatched junction nucleotides: 6. The germline V gene has CDR1 SNHLY and CDR2 FYNNEI. The CDR3 runs 15 residues. The CDR3 protein is CASSLAGGVGDTQYF. In nucleotides, the CDR3 is TGTGCCAGCAGTTTAGCGGGGGGGGTTGGAGATACGCAGTATTTT.

CDR3 region: CAISRGTEAFF. The DNA for the CDR3 is TGTGCCATCAGTAGGGGCACTGAAGCTTTCTTT. The chain is built from TRBV10-3 and TRBJ1-1, with D perhaps TRBD1 (5 bases). V lost 5 bases and J lost 4, with 5 bases in between. Germline CDR1 and CDR2: ENHRY and SYGVKD. The CDR3 has 11 amino acids.

This chain connects TRBV4-1 to TRBJ1-2; the D gene is possibly TRBD1 (5 bases). Germline-derived CDR1 and CDR2 are MGHRA and YSYEKL. The CDR3 totals 16 residues. Trimming shortened V by 0 bases and J by 1 base, and 12 bases separated the two germline ends. CDR3 amino acids: CASSQDRGVVNYGYTF. The CDR3 DNA reads TGCGCCAGCAGCCAAGACCGGGGGGTAGTTAACTATGGCTACACCTTC.

The chain carries TRBV5-1 and TRBJ2-1, with 10 bases that match TRBD2. The ends lost 1 base at V and 0 bases at J; junction bases unmatched: 4. Germline V gives CDR1 SGHRS, CDR2 YFSETQ. This CDR3 is 17 amino acids long. The CDR3 region has the DNA TGCGCCAGCAGCTTGACTAGCGGGGTGAGCTCCTACAATGAGCAGTTCTTC. This gives the protein CASSLTSGVSSYNEQFF.

The J gene is TRBJ2-3, the V gene TRBV15; D perhaps matches TRBD2 (5 bases). This CDR3 is built from 14 residues. The germline V gene encodes CDR1 LNHNV and CDR2 YYDKDF (reference sequence). V lost 4 bases and J 2 bases, leaving 10 bases between the germline ends. The CDR3 region has the DNA TGTGCCACCAGCACGGGGAGACTCACAGATACGCAGTATTTT. Its protein product is CATSTGRLTDTQYF. Using reference TRBV15 and TRBJ2-3 for the parts outside the CDR3, the full variable domain is DAMVIQNPRYQVTQFGKPVTLSCSQTLNHNVMYWYQQKSSQAPKLLFHYYDKDFNNEADTPDNFQSRRPNTSFCFLDIRSPGLGDTAMYLCATSTGRLTDTQYFGPGTRLTVL.

The V call is TRBV21-1, the J call TRBJ1-5; the table's D call of TRBD1 was not tested on the DNA. TRBV21-1 is a pseudogene locus. The CDR3 has 16 residues. CDR3 bases: TGTGCCAGCAGCAAAGAGTGTACAGGGGACAATCAGCCCCAGCATTTT. Protein: CASSKECTGDNQPQHF.

A word on this clone: Distinct nucleotide sequences in the sample also encode this CDR3. The chain is built from TRBV19 and TRBJ1-2; tentative D call: TRBD1 (6 bases). The length of the CDR3 is 13 residues. The V end lost 7 bases, the J end lost 0 bases, and 9 bases lay between the germline ends. The germline V gene encodes CDR1 LNHDA and CDR2 SQIVND (reference sequence). The CDR3 nucleotides are TGTGCCAGTACGGACAGAGCTAACTATGGCTACACCTTC. This encodes CASTDRANYGYTF. The full variable domain, in which reference TRBV19 and TRBJ1-2 provide the parts outside the CDR3, is DGGITQSPKYLFRKEGQNVTLSCEQNLNHDAMYWYRQDPGQGLRLIYYSQIVNDFQKGDIAEGYSVSREKKESFPLTVTSAQKNPTAFYLCASTDRANYGYTFGSGTRLTVV.

The V gene is TRBV9, the J gene TRBJ1-4; D might be TRBD1 (5 bases). The V end was cut by 5 bases, the J end by 3 bases, with 11 bases between. Germline CDR1 and CDR2: SGDLS and YYNGEE. The CDR3 runs to 14 residues. The CDR3 DNA reads as TGTGCCAGCAGTATAGGGGTGGCTAATGAAAAACTGTTTTTT. Translated, it gives CASSIGVANEKLFF.

In this sample, this clone turned up a few times. V gene TRBV11-3 combines with J gene TRBJ1-1; TRBD1 might be the D (5 bases). There are 12 residues in the CDR3. The germline gives CDR1 SGHNT, CDR2 YENEEA. V dropped 2 bases and J dropped 8 bases, with 9 bases sitting between them. The CDR3 DNA follows: TGTGCCAGCAGCTTAACAGGCAAAGAAGCTTTCTTT. The encoded protein is CASSLTGKEAFF.